The 10 T cell receptor beta chains below were found in one sample sequenced in a study of cytomegalovirus exposure and HLA in healthy donors. With 60 Vbeta and 13 Jbeta primers, the PCR was carried out. TCRdb's table, derived via immunoSEQ multiplex PCR, lists solely in-frame clones and lacks some. This sample has under 200,000 clones, with around 75% found just once. The sequencing input was PBMCs. These receptors were collected from a man younger than 35 in good health and CMV-seronegative.

This clone is a singleton in its sample. The chain links TRBV11-2 to TRBJ2-1; 9 bases agree with TRBD2. The CDR3 loop spans 15 amino acids. V lost 5 bases and J lost 5; bases outside the gene matches: 7. Per germline, CDR1 SGHAT and CDR2 FQNNGV. The DNA for the CDR3 is TGTGCCAGCAGCATAAGCGGGAGGTCGAACAATGAGCAGTTCTTC. This sequence encodes CASSISGRSNNEQFF.

This clone was detected only a few times. The rearrangement links TRBV6-1 to TRBJ1-1; no clear D. The germline CDR1 and CDR2 sequences are MNHNS and SASEGT. V dropped 2 bases and J dropped 5 bases, with 9 bases sitting between them. This CDR3 has 13 residues. The CDR3 DNA is TGTGCCAGCAGTGAACTAAGAGATACTGAAGCTTTCTTT. This codes for CASSELRDTEAFF.

The chain combines TRBV27 with TRBJ2-7; 10 bases fit TRBD2. V lost 6 bases to trimming and J lost 6 bases; unmatched junction nucleotides: 8. Germline CDR1 and CDR2: MNHEY and SMNVEV (reference sequence). The length of the CDR3 is 14 residues. CDR3 coding DNA: TGTGCCAGCAGGCTAGCGGGAGCGGGGGCCGAGCAGTACTTC. Its protein is CASRLAGAGAEQYF.

V is TRBV10-1 and J is TRBJ2-3, with TRBD2 matching 9 bases. Germline CDR1 is WNHNN and CDR2 is SYGVQD (reference sequence). The V gene end was trimmed by 6 bases and the J gene end by 4 bases; junction bases not matched to a gene: 5. CDR3 length: 14 amino acids. The CDR3 here is CASSGSGRSDTQYF. The CDR3, as DNA: TGCGCCAGCAGCGGTAGCGGGAGATCAGATACGCAGTATTTT.

The table lists this clone with a few counts. This chain connects TRBV4-3 to TRBJ2-3; D may be TRBD2 (5 bases). CDR1 and CDR2 from the germline V gene are LGHNA and YSLEER. This CDR3 has 15 residues. Trimming removed 0 bases from V and 2 bases from J, with 9 bases in between. Here the CDR3 DNA reads TGCGCCAGCAGCCAAGATCGGGGATCCACAGATACGCAGTATTTT. Its translation: CASSQDRGSTDTQYF.

V usage is TRBV19 and J usage is TRBJ2-3, with 9 bases matching TRBD1. Per the germline V gene, CDR1 is LNHDA and CDR2 is SQIVND (reference sequence). The V gene end was trimmed by 5 bases and the J gene end by 3 bases; junction bases not matched to a gene: 18. This CDR3 comprises 19 residues. CDR3: CASSFAGTGYGTTTDTQYF. The CDR3 bases are TGTGCCAGTAGTTTCGCCGGGACAGGGTACGGGACCACGACAGATACGCAGTATTTT.

This clone has a handful of counts. The chain recombines TRBV6-5 with TRBJ1-1; possible D gene TRBD1, 5 bases. V gave up 4 bases and J gave up 1 base, with 16 bases separating them. The germline gives CDR1 MNHEY, CDR2 SVGAGI. This CDR3 region has 16 residues. The DNA for the CDR3 is TGTGCCAGCAGTTCCGTCGGGGGGGTCGCGAACACTGAAGCTTTCTTT. This encodes CASSSVGGVANTEAFF.

The rearrangement links TRBV10-3 to TRBJ1-2; the match to TRBD1 covers 10 bases. The CDR3 spans 15 residues. The V gene's germline CDR1 is ENHRY and CDR2 SYGVKD. Germline trimming cut 3 bases from V and 3 bases from J; bases unmatched to any gene: 4. CDR3 nucleotides: TGTGCCATCAGTGACTCTGGACAGGGGGACTATGGCTACACCTTC. This codes for CAISDSGQGDYGYTF.

A remark on this clone: Other DNA sequences in the sample encode the same CDR3. This chain uses TRBV6-5 with TRBJ2-7, with D possibly TRBD2 on 5 matching bases. Germline values: CDR1 MNHEY, CDR2 SVGAGI. This CDR3 region has 13 residues. Trimming removed 6 bases from V and 1 base from J, with 10 bases in between. The CDR3 nucleotides are TGTGCCAGCAGGCCCGGGGTATCCTACGAGCAGTACTTC. This translates into CASRPGVSYEQYF.

The J gene is TRBJ1-1, the V gene TRBV7-6; unclear D gene. CDR3 length equals 14 residues. V lost 9 bases, J lost 4 bases, and 18 bases lay in between. The V gene's germline CDR1 is SGHVS and CDR2 FNYEAQ. The DNA of the CDR3 is TGTGCCAGTCGATTCCTATATTCTGGCACTGAAGCTTTCTTT. This translates into CASRFLYSGTEAFF. Combining the CDR3 with reference TRBV7-6 and TRBJ1-1 gives the whole variable domain GAGVSQSPRYKVTKRGQDVALRCDPISGHVSLYWYRQALGQGPEFLTYFNYEAQQDKSGLPNDRFSAERPEGSISTLTIQRTEQRDSAMYRCASRFLYSGTEAFFGQGTRLTVV.